The sequence of this T cell receptor beta chain was determined in a study of CD8+CD57+ T cells in acquired aplastic anemia. Study background: Quantities of DNA derived from sorted CD4+ and CD8+ cells averaged roughly 3.4 ug. Read counts for CD4+ cells (from healthy donors) averaged around 10 million. Findings of the study overall: Between patients and controls, around 31 CD8+ CDR3 sequences were found in common.

This clonotype was observed at least ten times. Its cognate antigen is unknown. It was genomic DNA that served as the template for profiling TCR beta VDJ and CDR3. From the reads, TCRdb called clonotypes with MiXCR, one entry per CDR3 protein. The top ten clones hold roughly 29% of a sample with roughly 200,000 distinct CDR3 sequences, about 59% of them seen once. V dropped 0 bases and J dropped 0; count of bases not matched to a gene: 13. CDR3 length: 20 amino acids. Germline lookup yields CDR1 MGHRA and CDR2 YSYEKL. This receptor was identified in a human donor in good health. The sequencing sample was made of sorted CD4+, CD8+, or CD8+CD57+ T cells (not recorded which) from PBMCs. The V call is TRBV4-1, the J call TRBJ2-7; 11 bases match TRBD2. The CDR3 loop is CASSQDWTTSGMGASYEQYF. The CDR3 nucleotides are TGCGCCAGCAGCCAAGATTGGACGACTAGCGGGATGGGGGCCTCCTACGAGCAGTACTTC.